This T cell receptor beta chain was sequenced for a study of blood T cell repertoires in COVID-19. Looking at the study overall: The cDNA or gDNA used as material had been derived from T cells, B-cell-depleted T cells, or PBMCs.

The data were produced by immunoSEQ multiplex PCR, yet TCRdb's version contains in-frame clones alone and is incomplete. The profile shows 130,000 to 150,000 clones, 75% to 85% of them singletons. CDR3 length: 18 residues. J lost 0 bases, V lost 4 bases, and 8 bases had no gene match. Germline CDR1 is MNHNS and CDR2 is SASEGT. This TCR came from a human donor with acute or convalescent COVID-19. The donor label of this sample is uncertain. Sequencing was done on a sample of peripheral blood. V usage is TRBV6-1 and J usage is TRBJ1-5; 11 bases align to TRBD1. The CDR3 coding sequence is TGTGCCAGCAGTGTTACCGGGACAGGGGGTAGTAGCAATCAGCCCCAGCATTTT. As protein: CASSVTGTGGSSNQPQHF.